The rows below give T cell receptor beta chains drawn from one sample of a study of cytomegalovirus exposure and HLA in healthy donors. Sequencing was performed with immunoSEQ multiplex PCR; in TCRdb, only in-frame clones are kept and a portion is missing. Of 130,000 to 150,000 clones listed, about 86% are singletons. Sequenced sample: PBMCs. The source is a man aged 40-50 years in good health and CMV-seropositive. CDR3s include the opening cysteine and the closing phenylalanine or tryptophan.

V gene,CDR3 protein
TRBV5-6,CASSPSGTGREKLFF
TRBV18,CASSPGQANNYGYTF
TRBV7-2,CASSSELGGGTYEQYF
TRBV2,CASSEGGNTEAFF
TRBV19,CASSGAGLVGYTF
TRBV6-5,CASSSPRGQTNEKLFF
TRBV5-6,CASSWKPGHKNTEAFF
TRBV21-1,CASGLGGASGRSPLCHEQFF
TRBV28,CASSVPGTGSYEQYF
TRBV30,CAWSVNGPGGYTF
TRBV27,CASSLRRPGGQETQYF
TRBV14,CASSREDPNYGYTF
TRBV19,CASIRVTGGNQPQHF
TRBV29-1,CSVEGREFASGYTF
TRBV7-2,CASSLSAGMSNTEAFF
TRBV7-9,CASSLELRGGYTF
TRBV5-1,CASSLGTAGSTDTQYF
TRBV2,CACHREGNQPQHF
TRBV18,CASSPVRALETQYF
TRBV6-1,CASIAGGSMWGYTF
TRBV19,CARLLRDCHYEQYF
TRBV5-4,CASSGRGGPTGGGYEQYF
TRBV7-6,CASSYNSGLARRGNEQFF
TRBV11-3,CASESPADRRGTGELFF
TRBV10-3,CAISEADNQPQHF
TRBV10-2,CASSDLYEQYF
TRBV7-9,CASSSDRGSGEKLFF
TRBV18,CASSPRRGGPDTGELFF
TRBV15,CATSRAGENEKLFF
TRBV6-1,CASSARTGWQFF
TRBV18,CASSQTRTAGNTIYF
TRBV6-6,CASSYSSRSYEQYF
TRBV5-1,CASSLNGPRGNEQFF
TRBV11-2,CASSQPGTGTYNEQFF
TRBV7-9,CASKVDRNRETQYF
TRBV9,CASSVGMTSGGQETQYF
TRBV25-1,CASSEGTGGTYSTDTQYF
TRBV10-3,CASRRAESSYNSPLHF
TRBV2,CASSPTGGFKNIQYF
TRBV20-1,CSASETEAFF
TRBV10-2,CASRDGRGIQYF
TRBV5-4,CASSSAPGRGPNTEAFF
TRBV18,CASSPRTGDGYTF
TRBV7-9,CASSLGLRDSYSYEQYF
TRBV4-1,CASSQTAMGFVGHEQFF
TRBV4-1,CASSRGQGFTEAFF
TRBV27,CASSHAAGGIYEQYF
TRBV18,CASSRDVNTEAFF
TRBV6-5,CASSYRLGGEKLFF
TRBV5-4,CASSLGAGGRTDTQYF